The present entry profiles one TCR beta chain with its context. There are many counts of this clone. Its antigen has not been determined. It has no much larger one-base neighbor in the sample; base qualities were not kept. TCRbeta CDR3 regions were amplified from genomic DNA using the immunoSEQ Assay, a bias-controlled multiplex PCR. Per the authors' processing: Nucleated cell counts per sample were estimated from amplification of reference gene primers within the assay. To quantify the absolute abundance of each unique TCRbeta CDR3 rearrangement, sequence reads were collapsed and filtered. For each sample, productive Simpson clonality was calculated as the square root of Simpson's diversity index over productive rearrangements. The clones in this table, taken by TCRdb from immuneACCESS, are in-frame only. Not every clone is retained; where verified, under half of the shortfall comes from an unresolved V gene, and the cause of the rest is unknown. The V and J calls and clone size are taken from that table; D and trimming were inferred from the DNA. The sample table holds roughly 170,000 clones, of which 65% to 85% were seen once. The ten largest clones capture approximately 5.1% of the sample.

Its CDR3 holds 16 amino acids, cysteine through phenylalanine. The DNA shown is the 48-base CDR3, in frame from base 1. The junction carries 21 bases between V and J, which are trimmed by 8 bases and 4 bases respectively. Taken from the germline V gene, the CDR1 and CDR2 loops are SNHLY and FYNNEI. Participants in the prospective study were enrolled through a virtual design, were aged about 18 to 89 years, and lived in some 24 United States geographic areas. Cohort assignment in the prospective study relied on participant-reported clinical history from a screening survey and a study questionnaire. Mobile phlebotomists in the prospective study collected whole blood, serum and a nasopharyngeal or oropharyngeal swab from every participant. Additional blood draws and questionnaires over an approximately two-month period could optionally be provided by prospective study participants. Before DNA extraction, prospective study blood samples were shipped either frozen or at room temperature.

The source of the sample is a study of blood T cell repertoires in COVID-19 (dated by TCRdb to between 2020 and 2021). Broadly, across the study: The collaborator samples originated in the United States, Italy and Spain and spanned the acute and convalescent phases of COVID-19. The prospective study material was composed of cDNA or gDNA derived from T cells, B-cell-depleted T cells, or PBMCs. The dataset comprised deeply sampled blood TCRbeta repertoires from subjects exposed to, actively infected with, or recovered from COVID-19. The repertoires were released in a freely available public database intended as a resource for research on the immune response to SARS-CoV-2. The samples were drawn from the first 160 participants of the ongoing ImmuneRACE study and from under 1,500 subjects provided by 6 global collaborators. A de-identified subject ID, COVID-19 status, age in years and sex were almost always included in the sample metadata. Where available, HLA class I and class II types were obtained from metadata supplied by the sample provider rather than from assay-based typing. Broader findings and caveats from the paper: The quantity of clinical and demographic metadata differed by source and by participant and was supplied without curation.

The source of this sequence is a woman between 40 and 50 years old with acute COVID-19. The chain is made from TRBV2 and TRBJ2-1; TRBD1 is perhaps the D gene, given 6 matching bases. Material for sequencing was PBMCs or T cells enriched from blood (not recorded which). For the CDR3, the sequence is CASAPRTASQYNEQFF. In nucleotide form, the sequence is TGTGCCAGCGCCCCACGGACAGCGAGCCAATACAATGAGCAGTTCTTC.